Listed here are 11 T cell receptor beta chains from one sample, sequenced in a study of blood T cell repertoires in COVID-19. Only in-frame clones appear in the TCRdb table, and some are missing; sequencing was by immunoSEQ multiplex PCR. The data contain around 250,000 clones, about four fifths of them singletons. The source material was peripheral blood. The source of these receptors is a woman under 30 with acute or convalescent COVID-19.

The rearrangement joins TRBV9 to TRBJ2-6, with TRBD1 matching 8 bases. The CDR3 sequence is 19 residues long. Per the germline V gene, CDR1 is SGDLS and CDR2 is YYNGEE. After removal of 0 bases from V and 4 bases from J, the junction contained 12 bases not matched to a gene. The CDR3 nucleotides read TGTGCCAGCAGCGTAGACGTCGCAGGGGGCGCTTCGGGGGCCAACGTCCTGACTTTC. It translates to CASSVDVAGGASGANVLTF.

The chain is built from TRBV24-1 and TRBJ2-1, with TRBD2 matching 8 bases. CDR3 length equals 15 residues. CDR1 is KGHDR, CDR2 SFDVKD, per germline. V lost 2 bases, J lost 5 bases, and 4 bases stayed unmatched. This chain's CDR3 is CATSDSGLADNEQFF. The CDR3 nucleotides read TGTGCCACCAGTGATTCAGGACTAGCCGACAATGAGCAGTTCTTC.

The V and J genes are TRBV5-1 and TRBJ1-3; the D is unclear. Trimming shortened V by 3 bases and J by 4 bases, and 11 bases separated the two germline ends. Germline lookup yields CDR1 SGHRS and CDR2 YFSETQ. The CDR3 spans 14 residues. The CDR3, as DNA: TGCGCCAGCAGCTCCACGGGTGCCGGAAACACCATATATTTT. Encoded protein: CASSSTGAGNTIYF.

The chain combines TRBV30 with TRBJ1-5, with 8 nucleotides matching TRBD1. Looked up from germline, CDR1 is GTSNPN and CDR2 is SVGIG (reference sequence). Germline trimming cut 5 bases from V and 2 bases from J; bases unmatched to any gene: 5. This CDR3 spans 14 amino acids. The CDR3 DNA reads TGTGCCTGGCGAGGACAGGGAGGCAATCAGCCCCAGCATTTT. It is translated as CAWRGQGGNQPQHF.

This clone has just a few counts. The chain recombines TRBV19 with TRBJ2-1, with 10 bases lining up with TRBD2. J lost 9 bases, V lost 1 base, and 3 bases had no gene match. CDR1 is LNHDA and CDR2 is SQIVND in the germline V gene (reference sequence). This CDR3 spans 14 amino acids. CDR3 nucleotide sequence: TGTGCCAGTAGTATAGTAGCGGGAGGTGGTGAGCAGTTCTTC. Its translation: CASSIVAGGGEQFF.

The chain couples TRBV2 to TRBJ2-1, with D possibly TRBD2 on 6 matching bases. The CDR3 length is 13 residues. V gave up 7 bases and J gave up 7 bases, with 14 bases separating them. From germline, CDR1 is SNHLY and CDR2 FYNNEI. This CDR3 is CASNSGTENEQFF. As DNA, the CDR3 is TGTGCCAGCAATTCCGGGACTGAGAATGAGCAGTTCTTC.

This chain joins TRBV7-2 and TRBJ2-5, with 7 bases aligning to TRBD2. Trimming at V came to 5 bases and at J to 5 bases, leaving 11 bases not matched to a gene. Per germline, CDR1 SGHTA and CDR2 FQGNSA. This CDR3 contains 15 residues. The CDR3 DNA follows: TGTGCCAGCAGCGCATGGGGGGGTGACTGGGAGACCCAGTACTTC. This sequence encodes CASSAWGGDWETQYF.

This chain joins TRBV3-1 (or the pseudogene TRBV3-2) and TRBJ1-2; 7 nucleotides align to TRBD1. The trim removed 3 bases at V and 4 bases at J, leaving 8 bases unmatched. The CDR3 length is 15 residues. Germline lookup yields CDR1 LGHDT and CDR2 YNNKEL (reference sequence). The CDR3 DNA follows: TGTGCCAGCAGCCACTTAGACAGGGTCGGCTATGGCTACACCTTC. Translating it yields CASSHLDRVGYGYTF.

The chain's CDR3 is CASSFRGQETQYF. The CDR3 coding sequence is TGTGCCAGCAGTTTCCGGGGACAAGAGACCCAGTACTTC. The chain uses TRBV27 and TRBJ2-5; tentative D call: TRBD2 (5 bases). Trimming took 3 bases from V and 2 from J, leaving 7 bases between them. Germline V lookup: CDR1 MNHEY, CDR2 SMNVEV (reference sequence). The CDR3 consists of 13 residues.

This clone was detected a few times. J is TRBJ1-2 and V is TRBV19; no clear D gene. V was shortened by 4 bases and J by 0 bases, with 12 bases between the two germline ends. The length of the CDR3 is 15 residues. CDR1 and CDR2 from the germline V gene are LNHDA and SQIVND (reference sequence). CDR3 sequence: CASSRPAGSNYGYTF. The CDR3 DNA is TGTGCCAGTAGTAGACCGGCAGGATCTAACTATGGCTACACCTTC.

The chain couples TRBV5-6 to TRBJ1-4; D is uncertain. Looked up from germline, CDR1 is SGHDT and CDR2 is YYEEEE. Trimming took 4 bases from V and 8 from J, leaving 9 bases between them. The CDR3 covers 12 residues. The CDR3 coding sequence is TGTGCCAGCAGCGCGACATGGGAAAAACTGTTTTTT. Translated, it gives CASSATWEKLFF.